This T cell receptor beta chain was documented in a study of OX40 agonist ivuxolimab in advanced cancers. Sequenced by immunoSEQ multiplex PCR; TCRdb stores in-frame clones only, minus some. This repertoire shows around 76,000 clones, more than 65% found once; its top ten account for around 1.1%. Germline loops: CDR1 LNHNV, CDR2 YYDKDF (reference sequence). This CDR3 region has 16 residues. The V gene lost 0 bases and the J gene lost 10 bases, with 16 bases spanning the gap. Here the sequenced sample was CD4+ or CD8+ T cells sorted from blood, taken in a trial of the OX40 agonist ivuxolimab. The receptor's source is an adult with an advanced solid tumor such as melanoma, head and neck, liver or kidney cancer. V gene TRBV15 combines with J gene TRBJ1-6; unclear D gene. CDR3 sequence reads: CATSRDLTGPTSPLHF. CDR3 bases: TGTGCCACCAGCAGAGATCTAACGGGCCCCACCTCACCCCTCCACTTT.